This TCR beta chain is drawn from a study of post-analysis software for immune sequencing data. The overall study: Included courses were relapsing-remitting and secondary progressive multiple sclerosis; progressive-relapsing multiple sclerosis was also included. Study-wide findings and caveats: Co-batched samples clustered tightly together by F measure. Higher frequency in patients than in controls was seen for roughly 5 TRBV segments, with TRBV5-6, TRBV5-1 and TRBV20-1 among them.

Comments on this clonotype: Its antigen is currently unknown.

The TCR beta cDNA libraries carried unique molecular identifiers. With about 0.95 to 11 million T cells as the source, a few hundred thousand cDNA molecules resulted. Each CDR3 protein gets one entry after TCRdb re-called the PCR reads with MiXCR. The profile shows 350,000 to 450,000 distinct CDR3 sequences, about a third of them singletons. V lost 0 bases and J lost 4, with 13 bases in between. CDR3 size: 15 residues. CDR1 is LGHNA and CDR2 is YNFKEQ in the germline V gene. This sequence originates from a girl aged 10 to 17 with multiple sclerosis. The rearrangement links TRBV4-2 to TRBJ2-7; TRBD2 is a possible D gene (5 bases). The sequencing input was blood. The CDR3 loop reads CASSQDGKSGYEQYF. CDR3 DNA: TGTGCCAGCAGCCAAGATGGAAAGTCGGGGTACGAGCAGTACTTC.